What follows describes a single T cell receptor beta chain. Its cognate antigen is unknown. This record comes from a study of CD4+ T cells in melanoma. From germline, CDR1 is SGHAT and CDR2 FQNNGV. Trimming removed 5 bases at V and 6 bases at J, with 10 bases between. The CDR3 contains 13 residues. Libraries were prepared by immunoSEQ multiplex PCR; TCRdb keeps only in-frame clonotypes and omits some of them. This table holds fewer than 150,000 clones, around 90% found once. Study findings and constraints: A reported correlation linked neoantigen-specific CD4+ T cells to CD8+, macrophage and B cell function.

The source is a human donor with melanoma. V usage is TRBV11-2 and J usage is TRBJ2-2; tentatively, D is TRBD1 (6 bases). CDR3 region: CASSEDRPGELFF. The DNA of the CDR3 is TGTGCCAGCAGCGAAGACAGGCCCGGGGAGCTGTTTTTT.